This TCR beta chain is drawn from a study of CD8 T cells in ankylosing spondylitis. The study, taken as a whole, reports: Significant enrichment of disease-linked clones was reportedly seen in matched ankylosing spondylitis synovial fluid. There was a TCR beta motif, made of several highly homologous variants, that appeared characteristic of ankylosing spondylitis blood.

This clonotype occurred a few times. Its antigen remains unknown. V was clipped by 4 bases and J by 12 bases, with 8 bases between them. CDR3 length equals 10 residues. Germline V gene lookup returns CDR1 SGHDT and CDR2 YYEEEE. TCRdb analysed the 5' RACE reads with MiXCR anew, one entry per CDR3 protein. The repertoire has hundreds of thousands of distinct CDR3 sequences, approximately 10% of them found once; the top ten carry about 0.49%. The clonotype was recovered from a male donor with ankylosing spondylitis. The rearrangement uses TRBV5-6 and TRBJ2-1, with D perhaps TRBD2 (5 bases). Source material: blood, either unsorted or a sorted T cell fraction (not recorded which). The CDR3 region is CASSGAVQFF. CDR3 coding DNA: TGTGCCAGCAGCGGAGCGGTGCAGTTCTTC.